The 4 T cell receptor beta chains listed next were all sequenced from one sample in a study of T-cell memory formation after mild COVID-19. TCRdb itself ran the 5' RACE reads through MiXCR, one entry per CDR3 protein. Of approximately 350,000 distinct CDR3 sequences listed, 13% were seen once; the top ten hold 20% to 25%. The sequenced material came from PBMCs or a T cell subset sorted from them (not recorded which). The receptors shown here come from a man aged 18 to 30 who had mild COVID-19 (a few samples of this study predate the infection). Cell type and time point are not known.

This chain uses TRBV4-1 with TRBJ2-5; TRBD2 matches 10 bases. With V trimmed by 4 bases and J by 5 bases, 10 bases remained unmatched. Germline V gives CDR1 MGHRA, CDR2 YSYEKL. CDR3 length: 16 residues. The CDR3 DNA reads TGCGCCAGCAGCCTAACTCAGCGGGGGGGCCGGGAGACCCAGTACTTC. This translates into CASSLTQRGGRETQYF.

V usage is TRBV25-1 and J usage is TRBJ1-1, with no clear D. CDR1 is MGHDK and CDR2 is SYGVNS in the germline V gene. V was cut by 2 bases and J by 3 bases, with 7 bases left in between. The CDR3 has 13 residues. Written as DNA, the CDR3 is TGTGCCAGCAGTGAACCTGGGGACACTGAAGCTTTCTTT. Its protein is CASSEPGDTEAFF.

The chain has TRBV24-1 and TRBJ2-5, with no clear D. CDR1 KGHDR and CDR2 SFDVKD come from the germline V gene. The CDR3 covers 12 residues. V lost 3 bases and J lost 5, with 6 bases in between. The chain's CDR3 is CATSDNRETQYF. The CDR3 nucleotides read TGTGCCACCAGTGATAACCGGGAGACCCAGTACTTC.

The chain combines TRBV12-3 or TRBV12-4 with TRBJ2-1, with 10 nucleotides matching TRBD1. Trimming cost V 4 bases and J 2 bases; bases outside gene matches: 2. This CDR3 is built from 15 residues. Here the CDR3 DNA reads TGTGCCAGCAGTTGGGACAGGGGTGCCTACAATGAGCAGTTCTTC. This codes for CASSWDRGAYNEQFF.